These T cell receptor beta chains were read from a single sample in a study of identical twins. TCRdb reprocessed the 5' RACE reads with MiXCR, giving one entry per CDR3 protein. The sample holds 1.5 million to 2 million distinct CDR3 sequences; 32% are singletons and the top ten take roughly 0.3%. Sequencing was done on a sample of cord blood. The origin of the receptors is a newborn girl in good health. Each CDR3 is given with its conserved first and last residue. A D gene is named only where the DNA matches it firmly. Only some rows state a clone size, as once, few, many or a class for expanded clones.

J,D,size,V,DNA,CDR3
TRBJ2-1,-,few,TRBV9,TGTGCCAGCAGCGTAGTGTCTAGCGCATACAATGAGCAGTTCTTC,CASSVVSSAYNEQFF
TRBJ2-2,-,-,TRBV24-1,TGTGCCACCAGTGATACCGGGGGTGGGCGCACCGGGGAGCTGTTTTTT,CATSDTGGGRTGELFF
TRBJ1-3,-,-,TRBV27,TGTGCCAGCAGTGCGACAGTAACCTCTGGAAACACCATATATTTT,CASSATVTSGNTIYF
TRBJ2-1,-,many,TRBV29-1,TGCAGCGTTGACTCGGGTTGGAATGAGCAGTTCTTC,CSVDSGWNEQFF
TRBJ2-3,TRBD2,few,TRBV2,TGTGCCAGCAGTGGGACTAGAGATACGCAGTATTTT,CASSGTRDTQYF
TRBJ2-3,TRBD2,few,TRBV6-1,TGTGCCAGCAGTGAACCCCCTGTGATAGCGGGAGAAGTATATACGCAGTATTTT,CASSEPPVIAGEVYTQYF
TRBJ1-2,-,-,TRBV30,TGTGCCTGGAGTTCGAGTGTCGGCTATGGCTACACCTTC,CAWSSSVGYGYTF
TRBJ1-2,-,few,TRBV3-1,TGTGCCAGCAGACACGGACAAACCCACGGCTACACCTTC,CASRHGQTHGYTF
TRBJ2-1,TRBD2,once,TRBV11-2,TGTGCCAGCAGCTCCTGGACTAGCGGGGGCAATGAGCAGTTCTTC,CASSSWTSGGNEQFF
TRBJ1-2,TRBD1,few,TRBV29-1,TGCAGCGTTGAGGGCAGGGGGCAAGTCTATGGCTACACCTTC,CSVEGRGQVYGYTF
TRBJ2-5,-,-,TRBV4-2,TGTGCCAGCAGCCAAGAGGCTACCGGGACGGACTTCCAAGAGACCCAGTACTTC,CASSQEATGTDFQETQYF
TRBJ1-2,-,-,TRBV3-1,TGTGCCAGCAGCCCGGACAGCCACTACAACTATGGCTACACCTTC,CASSPDSHYNYGYTF
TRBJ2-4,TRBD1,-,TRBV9,TGTGCCAGCAGCGTAGTGACAGGGGCCGCTTTAAACATTCAGTACTTC,CASSVVTGAALNIQYF
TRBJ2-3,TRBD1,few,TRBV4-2,TGTGCCAGCAGCGCCGCCTGGGCAGGGGGCTCGGATACGCAGTATTTT,CASSAAWAGGSDTQYF
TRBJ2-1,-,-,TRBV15,TGTGCCACCAGCAGAACGGACTATTCCTACAATGAGCAGTTCTTC,CATSRTDYSYNEQFF
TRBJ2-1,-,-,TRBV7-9,TGTGCCAGCAGCTTAGCCGAGAGCTCCTACGAGCAGTTCTTC,CASSLAESSYEQFF
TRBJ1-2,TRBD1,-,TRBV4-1,TGCGCCAGCAGCCAAGATTCCCCAGGGGGCAGCAGGGGAAAAACGTGGGGCTACACCTTC,CASSQDSPGGSRGKTWGYTF
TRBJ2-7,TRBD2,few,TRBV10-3,TGTGCCATCAGTGAAGGGCTAGCGGGAGGTCGCTCCTACGAGCAGTACTTC,CAISEGLAGGRSYEQYF
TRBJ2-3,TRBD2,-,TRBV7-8,TGTGCCAGCAGCTCGGGACTAGCGGAGGGCACAGATACGCAGTATTTT,CASSSGLAEGTDTQYF
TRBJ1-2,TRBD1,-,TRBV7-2,TGTGCCAGCAGCCAACAGGGGGCGCCCAACTATGGCTACACCTTC,CASSQQGAPNYGYTF
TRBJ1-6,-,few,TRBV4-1,TGCGCCAGCAGCCAAGAAGGTATTCGGACGGCCTATTCACCCCTCCACTTT,CASSQEGIRTAYSPLHF
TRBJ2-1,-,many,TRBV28,TGTGCCAGCAGTTTAGGTATCCTCCCCTACAATGAGCAGTTCTTC,CASSLGILPYNEQFF
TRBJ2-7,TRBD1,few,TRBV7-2,TGTGCCAGCAGCTTAGCGGACAGGGCCTACTACGAGCAGTACTTC,CASSLADRAYYEQYF
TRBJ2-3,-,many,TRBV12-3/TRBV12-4,TGTGCCAGCAGCCGGGACTCGAGCACAGATACGCAGTATTTT,CASSRDSSTDTQYF
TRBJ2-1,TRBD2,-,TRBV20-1,TGCAGTGCCCGACTAGCGGGAAAGAGGTGGGAGCAGTTCTTC,CSARLAGKRWEQFF
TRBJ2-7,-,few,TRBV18,TGTGCCAGCTCACCTGCAAAACGGGCCTCCTACGAGCAGTACTTC,CASSPAKRASYEQYF
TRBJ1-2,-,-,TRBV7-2,TGTGCCAGCAGCTTAAACAGTTCCCCTAGCTATGGCTACACCTTC,CASSLNSSPSYGYTF
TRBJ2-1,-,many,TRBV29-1,TGCAGCGTTATAACGCCCTACAATGAGCAGTTCTTC,CSVITPYNEQFF
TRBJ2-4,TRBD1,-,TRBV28,TGTGCCAGCAGTCCCTACCGGGACAGGGGAAACATTCAGTACTTC,CASSPYRDRGNIQYF
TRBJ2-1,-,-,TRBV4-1,TGCGCCAGCAGCCAAGTAGCCAGCGGTACCCACAATGAGCAGTTCTTC,CASSQVASGTHNEQFF
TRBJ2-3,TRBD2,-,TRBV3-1,TGTGCCAGCAGCCAGGGGACTAGCGGGGGGGCCGCAGATACGCAGTATTTT,CASSQGTSGGAADTQYF
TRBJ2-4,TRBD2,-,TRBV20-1,TGCAGTGCTAGAGATGGCACTAGCGAAAACATTCAGTACTTC,CSARDGTSENIQYF
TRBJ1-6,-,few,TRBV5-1,TGCGCCAGCAGCTCCCAACAGGGCATCTATAATTCACCCCTCCACTTT,CASSSQQGIYNSPLHF